The rows below give T cell receptor beta chains drawn from one sample of a study of T cell repertoires in cytomegalovirus infection. TCRdb re-analysed the reads in MiXCR, keeping a single row per CDR3 protein. The data show a few hundred thousand distinct CDR3 sequences, more than 20% seen once. Their target antigens are unknown. The specimen comprised cultured PBMCs, sampled from culture after CMV antigen stimulation. The receptors were gathered from a human donor in good health (CMV status not recorded). Some clones in this sample may be carry-over from other donors' samples. The CDR3 runs from the conserved cysteine through the conserved F or W. The D gene is left open where the match is weak. Clone size is given for some rows only: seen once, a few or many times, or a class if the clone is expanded.

V	J	size	D	DNA	CDR3
TRBV7-2	TRBJ1-5	NA	NA	TGTGCCAGCAGCCCCGACCGGGGGCTCAGCAATCAGCCCCAGCATTTT	CASSPDRGLSNQPQHF
TRBV19	TRBJ1-1	NA	TRBD1	TGTGCCAGTAGTAAAAGACAGGGGGCGAACACTGAAGCTTTCTTT	CASSKRQGANTEAFF
TRBV6-2/TRBV6-3	TRBJ2-3	NA	TRBD2	TGTGCCAGCAGTTACCCCCTGGAGCGGGAGGTAACAGATACGCAGTATTTT	CASSYPLEREVTDTQYF
TRBV7-2	TRBJ2-2	many	NA	TGTGCCAGCAGCTCGAGCCGACAGGCCGCGAACACCGGGGAGCTGTTTTTT	CASSSSRQAANTGELFF
TRBV10-3	TRBJ2-1	few	TRBD2	TGTGCCATCAGTGCAGGGACTAGCGGCCTCTTCGAGCAGTTCTTC	CAISAGTSGLFEQFF
TRBV7-2	TRBJ2-1	many	NA	TGTGCCAGCAGCCCCGGGGCCCAGACTTACAATGAGCAGTTCTTC	CASSPGAQTYNEQFF
TRBV20-1	TRBJ2-1	NA	NA	TGCAGTGCCCCAATATTGGACGGATACAATGAGCAGTTCTTC	CSAPILDGYNEQFF
TRBV18	TRBJ2-4	NA	TRBD1	TGTGCCAGCTCACCTGTCGCCCGGGACAGGGGCCTCCGGTACTTC	CASSPVARDRGLRYF
TRBV27	TRBJ1-5	few	NA	TGTGCCAGCAGTTTATGGTCTTCGGGGGCGAATAGCAATCAGCCCCAGCATTTT	CASSLWSSGANSNQPQHF
TRBV20-1	TRBJ2-1	NA	NA	TGCAGCGCCGGGAAATACAATGAGCAGTTCTTC	CSAGKYNEQFF
TRBV19	TRBJ1-1	few	NA	TGTGCCAGTACTATTGCCGGAGGGAACACTGAAGCTTTCTTT	CASTIAGGNTEAFF
TRBV28	TRBJ2-2	NA	TRBD1	TGTGCCAGCATGATACAGGGGGCGGGGACCGGGGAGCTGTTTTTT	CASMIQGAGTGELFF
TRBV24-1	TRBJ1-6	few	NA	TGTGCCACCAGTAACGAGAGCTCCTATAATTCACCCCTCCACTTT	CATSNESSYNSPLHF
TRBV3-1	TRBJ2-1	NA	TRBD2	TGTGCCAGCAGCCAGGAAGCGCGTCCCAGCGGGAGAGGCAATGAGCAGTTCTTC	CASSQEARPSGRGNEQFF
TRBV6-1	TRBJ1-5	NA	NA	TGTGCCAGCTCCCCCCTCCGGGGACAGCCCCAGCATTTT	CASSPLRGQPQHF
TRBV4-3	TRBJ2-2	NA	NA	TGCGCCAGCAGCCAAGATTCTCGTGGGAGCACCGGGGAGCTGTTTTTT	CASSQDSRGSTGELFF
TRBV30	TRBJ2-1	NA	NA	TGTGCCTGGAGTGTGGAGCATCGAGCGGCTGAGCAGTTCTTC	CAWSVEHRAAEQFF
TRBV15	TRBJ2-6	NA	NA	TGTGCCACCAGCAGAGGCGCAGGGGCCGGGGCCAACGTCCTGACTTTC	CATSRGAGAGANVLTF
TRBV10-2	TRBJ2-3	NA	NA	TGCGCCAGCAGTGAGTCGCGGAGGGCAGATACGCAGTATTTT	CASSESRRADTQYF
TRBV6-1	TRBJ1-2	few	NA	TGTGCCAGCACCTCGAGGGTCGGCAGAAAAAATGGCTACACCTTC	CASTSRVGRKNGYTF
TRBV19	TRBJ2-3	NA	NA	TGTGCCAGTAGTACTGGACTCACCACAGATACGCAGTATTTT	CASSTGLTTDTQYF
TRBV7-9	TRBJ2-1	NA	NA	TGTGCCAGCAGCTCCGCTAGCGCTGAGCAGTTCTTC	CASSSASAEQFF
TRBV15	TRBJ2-1	NA	NA	TGTGCCACCAGCAGAGGTTTTGAGGGAATCAATGAGCAGTTCTTC	CATSRGFEGINEQFF
TRBV5-1	TRBJ2-2	NA	NA	TGCGCCAGCACCGCGATTGGGGTTGGCACCGGGGAGCTGTTTTTT	CASTAIGVGTGELFF
TRBV20-1	TRBJ2-3	few	TRBD2	TGCAGTGCTGGCCAACCTAGCGGGAGTCCGACAGATACGCAGTATTTT	CSAGQPSGSPTDTQYF
TRBV6-5	TRBJ1-2	NA	NA	TGTGCCAGCAGTTACTCGAAGGTCGACAGTAACTATGGCTACACCTTC	CASSYSKVDSNYGYTF
TRBV9	TRBJ1-2	NA	NA	TGTGCCAGCAGCGCCAACGTGGGATTGGAGGGCTACACCTTC	CASSANVGLEGYTF
TRBV7-8	TRBJ2-1	many	NA	TGTGCCAGCAGCTTGCGGTTAACGCGCGGTAGCGGATTCTCCTACAATGAGCAGTTCTTC	CASSLRLTRGSGFSYNEQFF
TRBV29-1	TRBJ1-1	NA	NA	TGCAGCGTTGATTTACAGCTGAACACTGAAGCTTTCTTT	CSVDLQLNTEAFF
TRBV4-1	TRBJ1-1	NA	NA	TGTGCCAGCAGCCCGCCTCTAGGACGCACTGAAGCTTTCTTT	CASSPPLGRTEAFF
TRBV2	TRBJ1-1	NA	NA	TGTGCCAGCACTACAGAGAAGAACACTGAAGCTTTCTTT	CASTTEKNTEAFF
TRBV24-1	TRBJ2-2	many	NA	TGTGCCACCAGTGATTTAGCTGACACCGGGGAGCTGTTTTTT	CATSDLADTGELFF
TRBV28	TRBJ2-7	NA	TRBD1	TGTGCCAGCAGTCCCACGATCGACAGGGCATCCTACGAGCAGTACTTC	CASSPTIDRASYEQYF
TRBV7-2	TRBJ1-1	many	TRBD1	TGTGCCAGCAGCTTAACACGGACAGGGTTGAACACTGAAGCTTTCTTT	CASSLTRTGLNTEAFF
TRBV9	TRBJ1-5	NA	NA	TGTGCCAGCAGCGTAGTCCCTAATCAGCCCCAGCATTTT	CASSVVPNQPQHF
TRBV29-1	TRBJ2-7	NA	TRBD2	TGCAGCGTTTTGACTAGCGGGAGGGTCTACGAGCAGTACTTC	CSVLTSGRVYEQYF
TRBV14	TRBJ2-1	NA	NA	TGTGCCAGCAGCCAAGATTGGGGGCTCGTATCGAATGAGCAGTTCTTC	CASSQDWGLVSNEQFF
TRBV10-3	TRBJ2-7	few	TRBD2	TGTACTACAGGGGAATCTAGCGGGAGCCGGACACACGAGCAGTACTTC	CTTGESSGSRTHEQYF
TRBV4-1	TRBJ2-4	NA	NA	TGCGCCAGCAGCCAAGATTTAGGGGGACTATACAAAAACATTCAGTACTTC	CASSQDLGGLYKNIQYF
TRBV7-2	TRBJ1-4	NA	TRBD1	TGTGCCAGCAGCGTACAGGGGGCGGCTAATGAAAAACTGTTTTTT	CASSVQGAANEKLFF
TRBV7-3	TRBJ2-1	many	TRBD2	TGTGCCAGCAGACTTGGCCTGGGACTAGCGGAGAACAATGAGCAGTTCTTC	CASRLGLGLAENNEQFF
TRBV19	TRBJ2-1	many	TRBD2	TGTGCCAGTACAGGGTGGCGGGGGAGCTCCTACAATGAGCAGTTCTTC	CASTGWRGSSYNEQFF
TRBV7-2	TRBJ2-1	many	NA	TGTGCCAGCAGCTTTGGGAGGGGGAGCGTCAATGAGCAGTTCTTC	CASSFGRGSVNEQFF
TRBV4-3	TRBJ2-2	few	TRBD2	TGCGCCAGCAGCCAAGATCTTGGGCTAGCGGGGACCGGGGAGCTGTTTTTT	CASSQDLGLAGTGELFF
TRBV6-2/TRBV6-3	TRBJ2-3	NA	NA	TGTGCCAGCACGCGGGCAGGGAGAGCTAGCACAGATACGCAGTATTTT	CASTRAGRASTDTQYF
TRBV7-2	TRBJ1-3	few	NA	TGTGCCAGCAGCTTAGAGGGGAACTCTGGAAACACCATATATTTT	CASSLEGNSGNTIYF
TRBV7-9	TRBJ1-1	NA	TRBD1	TGTGCCAGCAGCTCACCTGGACAGGGGGATTCTAACACTGAAGCTTTCTTT	CASSSPGQGDSNTEAFF
TRBV4-1	TRBJ2-3	few	NA	TGCGCCAGCAGCCAAGAAGGCCCGGATACGCAGTATTTT	CASSQEGPDTQYF
TRBV19	TRBJ2-7	few	TRBD2	TGTGCCAGTAGTCGACTAGCGGGTGACTACGAGCAGTACTTC	CASSRLAGDYEQYF
TRBV27	TRBJ2-7	many	TRBD2	TGTGCCAGCAGACCCGGACTAGCGGGAGGAGGGTACGAGCAGTACTTC	CASRPGLAGGGYEQYF
TRBV29-1	TRBJ2-1	many	NA	TGCAGCGTTGAGGCATTCCAGGCGCTCCGGGCCCCTGGGAAGCAGTTCTTC	CSVEAFQALRAPGKQFF
TRBV7-2	TRBJ2-5	many	TRBD1	TGTGCCAGCAGCAAAACCGGGACAGGGGGCCGGGAGACCCAGTACTTC	CASSKTGTGGRETQYF
TRBV12-3/TRBV12-4	TRBJ2-3	NA	TRBD2	TGTGCCAGCAGCCCTGGGCCCCTAGCGGGTCCAGGGGGCACAGATACGCAGTATTTT	CASSPGPLAGPGGTDTQYF
TRBV12-3/TRBV12-4	TRBJ1-5	few	NA	TGTGCCAGCAGTTCCCGACCGTACGGTAGAAAGAATCAGCCCCAGCATTTT	CASSSRPYGRKNQPQHF
TRBV10-3	TRBJ2-5	few	NA	TGTGCCATCAGTGAGTTTGCAGTCCAAGAGACCCAGTACTTC	CAISEFAVQETQYF
TRBV28	TRBJ2-3	few	NA	TGTGCCAGCAGTTCGATGACTAGTTATACGCAGTATTTT	CASSSMTSYTQYF
TRBV7-9	TRBJ2-3	few	TRBD2	TGTGCCAGCAGCCCCCGGGCGGGAGACCCCTATACGCAGTATTTT	CASSPRAGDPYTQYF
TRBV27	TRBJ1-1	NA	TRBD1	TGTGCCAGCAGTCCAGGGGGCGGGGGTAACGCTGAAGCTTTCTTT	CASSPGGGGNAEAFF
TRBV14	TRBJ2-5	NA	TRBD2	TGTGCCAGCAGCCCCTACCTGACTAGCGGGGACGGAGAGACCCAGTACTTC	CASSPYLTSGDGETQYF